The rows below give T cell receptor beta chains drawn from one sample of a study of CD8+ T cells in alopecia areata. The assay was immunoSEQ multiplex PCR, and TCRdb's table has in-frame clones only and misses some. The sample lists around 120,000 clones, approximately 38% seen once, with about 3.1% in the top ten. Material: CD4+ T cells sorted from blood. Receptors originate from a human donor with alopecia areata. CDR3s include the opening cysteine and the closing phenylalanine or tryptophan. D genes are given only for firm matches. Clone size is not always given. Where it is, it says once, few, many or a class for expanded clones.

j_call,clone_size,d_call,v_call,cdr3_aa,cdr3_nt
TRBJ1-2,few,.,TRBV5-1,CASSSQGFWGYTF,TGCGCCAGCAGCTCACAGGGCTTCTGGGGCTACACCTTC
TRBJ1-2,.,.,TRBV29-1,CSVSAGLANYGYTF,TGCAGCGTTAGCGCAGGGTTAGCTAACTATGGCTACACCTTC
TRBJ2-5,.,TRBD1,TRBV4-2,CASSQDLYGTGRYF,TGTGCCAGCAGCCAAGATTTGTACGGGACAGGGCGATACTTC
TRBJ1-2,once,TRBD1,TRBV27,CASSPIDRDSGYTF,TGTGCCAGCAGTCCAATAGACAGGGATTCGGGCTACACCTTC
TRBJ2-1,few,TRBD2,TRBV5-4,CASSLESGTYNEQFF,TGTGCCAGCAGCTTGGAAAGCGGGACCTACAATGAGCAGTTCTTC
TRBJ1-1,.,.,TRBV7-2,CASSLQIQNTEAFF,TGTGCCAGCAGCTTGCAAATACAGAACACTGAAGCTTTCTTT
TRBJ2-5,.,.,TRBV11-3,CASSLGQTQYF,TGTGCCAGCAGCTTAGGGCAGACCCAGTACTTC
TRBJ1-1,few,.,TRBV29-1,CSVRTNTEAFF,TGCAGCGTCAGAACGAACACTGAAGCTTTCTTT
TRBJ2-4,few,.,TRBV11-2,CASSLEPQGTKYF,TGTGCCAGCAGCTTAGAGCCACAGGGAACTAAGTACTTC
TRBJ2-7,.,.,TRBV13,CASSLTGYEQYF,TGTGCCAGCAGCTTGACAGGCTACGAGCAGTACTTC
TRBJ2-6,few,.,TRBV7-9,CASSRRQAGANVLTF,TGTGCCAGCAGCCGAAGACAGGCTGGGGCCAACGTCCTGACTTTC
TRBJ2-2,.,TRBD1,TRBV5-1,CASSFHRGQNTGELFF,TGCGCCAGCAGCTTTCACAGGGGGCAGAACACCGGGGAGCTGTTTTTT
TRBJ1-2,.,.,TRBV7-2,CASSPLRYGYTF,TGTGCCAGCAGCCCCCTACGATATGGCTACACCTTC
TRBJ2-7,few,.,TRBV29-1,CSVEGDRKNAYEQYF,TGCAGCGTTGAAGGTGACAGAAAGAATGCCTACGAGCAGTACTTC
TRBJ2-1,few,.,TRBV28,CAVRSYNEQFF,TGTGCCGTCAGGTCCTACAATGAGCAGTTCTTC
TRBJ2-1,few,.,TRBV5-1,CASRGAKGDSYNEQFF,TGCGCCAGCAGAGGGGCCAAAGGCGACTCCTACAATGAGCAGTTCTTC
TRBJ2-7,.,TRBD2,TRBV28,CASSLAGLAGHTGQYF,TGTGCCAGCAGTTTAGCCGGACTAGCGGGGCACACTGGGCAGTACTTC
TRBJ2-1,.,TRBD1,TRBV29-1,CSVERTGGYNEQFF,TGCAGCGTTGAGAGGACAGGGGGTTACAATGAGCAGTTCTTC
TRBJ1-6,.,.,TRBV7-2,CASSYEYNSPLHF,TGTGCCAGCAGCTATGAGTATAATTCACCCCTCCACTTT
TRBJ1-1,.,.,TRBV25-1,CASSEGGHTEAFF,TGTGCCAGCAGTGAAGGAGGTCACACTGAAGCTTTCTTT
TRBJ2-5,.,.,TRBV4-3,CASSPGLAETQYF,TGCGCCAGCAGCCCCGGGCTAGCGGAGACCCAGTACTTC
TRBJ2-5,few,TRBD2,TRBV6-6,CATRTSGSGQETQYF,TGTGCCACCAGGACTAGCGGGAGTGGCCAAGAGACCCAGTACTTC
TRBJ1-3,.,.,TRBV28,CASSQGTARYF,TGTGCCAGCAGTCAGGGGACCGCCCGGTATTTT
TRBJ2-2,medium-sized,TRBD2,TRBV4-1,CACESGTSGNTGELFF,TGCGCCTGCGAGTCCGGGACTAGCGGGAACACCGGGGAGCTGTTTTTT
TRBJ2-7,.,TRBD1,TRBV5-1,CASSLDGQVGDRSYF,TGCGCCAGCAGCTTGGATGGACAGGTGGGAGATCGGTCGTACTTC
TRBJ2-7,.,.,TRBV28,CASEGNPGYEQYF,TGTGCCAGCGAGGGGAATCCGGGCTACGAGCAGTACTTC
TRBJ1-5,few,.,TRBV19,CASKITGAGNQPQHF,TGTGCCAGTAAAATTACGGGGGCCGGCAATCAGCCCCAGCATTTT
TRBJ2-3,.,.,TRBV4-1,CASSSRTVGHLKDTDTQYF,TGCGCCAGCAGCTCCAGGACCGTAGGACACCTAAAGGACACAGATACGCAGTATTTT